These T cell receptor beta chains were read from a single sample in a study of CD8+ T cells in alopecia areata. Clones were sequenced by immunoSEQ multiplex PCR, and TCRdb holds only the in-frame ones, with some missing. The data hold about 180,000 clones, with around 63% observed a single time. The material sequenced was CD4+ T cells sorted from blood, taken at week 0. These receptors all come from a human donor with alopecia areata. Both conserved end residues are part of each CDR3. A D gene is named only where the DNA matches it firmly. The listing skips clone size in some rows; elsewhere it reads once, few, many or a size class.

>NA|NA|TRBJ2-5|TRBV30
CAWSMGPQETQYF
TGTGCCTGGAGTATGGGGCCCCAAGAGACCCAGTACTTC
>NA|NA|TRBJ1-1|TRBV9
CASRAIKGETEAFF
TGTGCCAGCAGGGCCATCAAGGGGGAGACTGAAGCTTTCTTT
>NA|NA|TRBJ2-2|TRBV30
CAWSTGTGELFF
TGTGCCTGGAGTACAGGGACCGGGGAGCTGTTTTTT
>NA|NA|TRBJ2-2|TRBV5-1
CASRGRGGANTGELFF
TGCGCCAGCAGGGGTCGTGGGGGCGCGAACACCGGGGAGCTGTTTTTT
>NA|NA|TRBJ1-6|TRBV30
CAWSVGGNNSPLHF
TGTGCCTGGAGTGTAGGAGGGAATAATTCACCCCTCCACTTT
>NA|NA|TRBJ1-1|TRBV4-1
CASSQGSGRGAFF
TGCGCCAGCAGCCAAGGGTCTGGTCGGGGAGCTTTCTTT
>NA|NA|TRBJ2-7|TRBV29-1
CSAGGTPYEQYF
TGCAGCGCCGGCGGGACCCCCTACGAGCAGTACTTC
>NA|NA|TRBJ2-7|TRBV13
CASSLGEEREQYF
TGTGCCAGCAGCTTAGGGGAGGAGCGGGAGCAGTACTTC
>TRBD1|NA|TRBJ1-2|TRBV14
CASSRDRGHGYTF
TGTGCCAGCAGCCGGGACAGGGGTCATGGCTACACCTTC
>NA|NA|TRBJ1-1|TRBV12-5
CASGLVSGGWNTEAFF
TGTGCTAGTGGTTTGGTGTCGGGAGGGTGGAACACTGAAGCTTTCTTT
>TRBD2|NA|TRBJ2-3|TRBV27
CASRGLAGASTDTQYF
TGTGCCAGCAGAGGCCTAGCGGGGGCGAGCACAGATACGCAGTATTTT
>NA|few|TRBJ1-2|TRBV6-5
CASCPAGNYGYTF
TGTGCCAGCTGTCCTGCTGGGAACTATGGCTACACCTTC
>TRBD2|NA|TRBJ2-5|TRBV10-3
CAISGRLAGQETQYF
TGTGCCATCAGCGGGCGACTAGCGGGTCAAGAGACCCAGTACTTC
>TRBD2|NA|TRBJ2-1|TRBV29-1
CSAISGGAYNEQFF
TGCAGCGCGATCTCCGGGGGGGCCTACAATGAGCAGTTCTTC
>TRBD1|NA|TRBJ2-5|TRBV19
CASGRGQQETQYF
TGTGCCAGTGGAAGGGGACAGCAAGAGACCCAGTACTTC
>TRBD1|NA|TRBJ1-5|TRBV6-4
CASSDSRGLDLSNQPQHF
TGTGCCAGCAGTGACTCGAGGGGGCTCGACCTAAGCAATCAGCCCCAGCATTTT
>NA|NA|TRBJ2-6|TRBV27
CATRPSGANVLTF
TGTGCCACCCGGCCCTCTGGGGCCAACGTCCTGACTTTC